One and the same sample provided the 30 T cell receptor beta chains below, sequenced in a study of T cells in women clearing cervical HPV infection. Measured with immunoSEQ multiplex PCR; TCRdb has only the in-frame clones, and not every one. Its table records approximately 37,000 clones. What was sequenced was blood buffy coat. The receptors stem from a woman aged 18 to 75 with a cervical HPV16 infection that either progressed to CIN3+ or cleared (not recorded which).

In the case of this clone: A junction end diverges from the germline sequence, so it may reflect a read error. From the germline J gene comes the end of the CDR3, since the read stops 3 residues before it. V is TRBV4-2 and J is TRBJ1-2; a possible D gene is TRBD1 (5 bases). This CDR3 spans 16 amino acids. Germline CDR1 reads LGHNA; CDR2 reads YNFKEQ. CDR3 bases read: TGCGCCAGCAGCCAAGACCTTGGGGGGACTAACTATGGC. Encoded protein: CASSQDLGGTNYG. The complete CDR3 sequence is CASSQDLGGTNYGYTF.

CDR3 sequence: CASFSGGGETQYF. CDR3 bases read: TGTGCCAGCTTCTCAGGGGGAGGAGAGACG. The chain links TRBV18 to TRBJ2-3; D may be TRBD1 (7 bases). The read ends 3 residues before the CDR3 terminus; that terminus is restored from the germline J gene. The CDR3 totals 13 residues. Germline CDR1 KGHSH, CDR2 LQKENI. Filled out from reference TRBV18 and TRBJ2-3, the complete variable domain reads NAGVMQNPRHLVRRRGQEARLRCSPMKGHSHVYWYRQLPEEGLKFMVYLQKENIIDESGMPKERFSAEFPKEGPSILRIQQVVRGDSAAYFCASFSGGGETQYFGPGTRLTVL.

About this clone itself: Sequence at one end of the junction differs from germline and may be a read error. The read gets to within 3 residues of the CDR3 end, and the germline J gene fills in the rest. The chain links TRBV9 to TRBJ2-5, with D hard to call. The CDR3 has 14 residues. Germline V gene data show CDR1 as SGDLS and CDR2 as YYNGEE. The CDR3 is CTSSVGGQQETQYF. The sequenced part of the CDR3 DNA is TGTACCAGCAGCGTAGGTGGTCAGCAAGAGACC.

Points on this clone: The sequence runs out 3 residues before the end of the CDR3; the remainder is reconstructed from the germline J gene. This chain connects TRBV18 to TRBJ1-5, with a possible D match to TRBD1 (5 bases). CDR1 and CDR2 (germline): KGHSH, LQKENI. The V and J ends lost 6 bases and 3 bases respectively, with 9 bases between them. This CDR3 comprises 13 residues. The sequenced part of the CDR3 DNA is TGTGCCAGCTCTCCCAGGGACAATCAGCCC. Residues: CASSPRDNQP. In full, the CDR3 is CASSPRDNQPQHF.

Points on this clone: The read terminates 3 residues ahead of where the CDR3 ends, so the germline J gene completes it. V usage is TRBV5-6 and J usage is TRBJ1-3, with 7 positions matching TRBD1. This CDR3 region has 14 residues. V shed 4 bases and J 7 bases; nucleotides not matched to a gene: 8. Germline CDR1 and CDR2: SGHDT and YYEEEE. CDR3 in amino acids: CASSPWTGFNTIYF. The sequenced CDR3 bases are TGTGCCAGCAGCCCCTGGACAGGATTCAACACC.

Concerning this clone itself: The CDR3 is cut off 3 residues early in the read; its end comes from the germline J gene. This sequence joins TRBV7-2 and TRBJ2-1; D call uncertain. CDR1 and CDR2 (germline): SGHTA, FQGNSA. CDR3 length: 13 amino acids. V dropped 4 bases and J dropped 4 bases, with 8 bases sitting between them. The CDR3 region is CASSWQRYNEQFF. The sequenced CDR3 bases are TGTGCCAGCAGCTGGCAGAGGTACAATGAG. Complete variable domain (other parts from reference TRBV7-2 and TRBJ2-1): GAGVSQSPSNKVTEKGKDVELRCDPISGHTALYWYRQSLGQGLEFLIYFQGNSAPDKSGLPSDRFSAERTGGSVSTLTIQRTQQEDSAVYLCASSWQRYNEQFFGPGTRLTVL.

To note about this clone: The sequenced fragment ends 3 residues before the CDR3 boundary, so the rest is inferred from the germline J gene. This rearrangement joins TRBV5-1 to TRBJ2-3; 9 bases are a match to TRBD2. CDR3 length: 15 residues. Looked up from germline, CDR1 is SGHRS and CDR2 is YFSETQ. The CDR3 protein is CASSFVAGVEETQYF. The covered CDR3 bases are TGCGCCAGCAGCTTTGTAGCGGGAGTGGAAGAGACG.

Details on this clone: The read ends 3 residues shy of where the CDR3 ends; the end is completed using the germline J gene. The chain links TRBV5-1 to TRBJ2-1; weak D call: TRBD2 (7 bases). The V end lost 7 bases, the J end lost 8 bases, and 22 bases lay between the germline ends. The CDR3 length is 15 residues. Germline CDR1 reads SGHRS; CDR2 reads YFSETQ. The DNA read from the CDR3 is TGCGCCAGCCGACAAGGGGGGGAGGGCCACGATGAG. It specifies CASRQGGEGHDE. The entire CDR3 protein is CASRQGGEGHDEQFF.

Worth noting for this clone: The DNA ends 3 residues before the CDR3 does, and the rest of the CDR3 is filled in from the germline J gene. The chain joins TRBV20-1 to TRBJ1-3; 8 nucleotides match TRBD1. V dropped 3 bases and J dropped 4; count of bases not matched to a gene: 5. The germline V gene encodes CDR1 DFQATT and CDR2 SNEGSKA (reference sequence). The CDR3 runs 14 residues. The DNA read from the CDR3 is TGCAGTGCTAGCTCTCGGGACAGGGGAAACACC. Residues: CSASSRDRGNT. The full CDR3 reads CSASSRDRGNTIYF.

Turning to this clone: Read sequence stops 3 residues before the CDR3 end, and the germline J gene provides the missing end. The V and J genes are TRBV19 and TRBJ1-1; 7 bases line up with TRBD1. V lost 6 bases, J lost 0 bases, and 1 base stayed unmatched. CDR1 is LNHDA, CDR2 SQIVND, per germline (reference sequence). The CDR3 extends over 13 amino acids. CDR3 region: CASRQGMNTEAFF. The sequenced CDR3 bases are TGTGCCAGTAGACAGGGGATGAACACTGAA.

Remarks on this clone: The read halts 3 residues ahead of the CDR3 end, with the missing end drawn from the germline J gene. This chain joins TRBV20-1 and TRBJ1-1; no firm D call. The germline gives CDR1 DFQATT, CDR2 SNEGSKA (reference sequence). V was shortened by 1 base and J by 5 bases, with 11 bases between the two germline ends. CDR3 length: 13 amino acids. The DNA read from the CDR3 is TGCAGTGCTAGAGGCGGGTTTGTTACTGAA. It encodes CSARGGFVTE. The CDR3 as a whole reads CSARGGFVTEAFF.

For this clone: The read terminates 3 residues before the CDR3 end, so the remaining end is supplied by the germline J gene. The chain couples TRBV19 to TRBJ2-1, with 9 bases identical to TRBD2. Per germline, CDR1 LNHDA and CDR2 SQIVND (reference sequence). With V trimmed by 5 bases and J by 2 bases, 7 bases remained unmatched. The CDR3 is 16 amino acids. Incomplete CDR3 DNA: TGTGCCAGTAGTGCCTTTAGCGGGAGTGCCTACAATGAG. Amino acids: CASSAFSGSAYNE. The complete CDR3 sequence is CASSAFSGSAYNEQFF. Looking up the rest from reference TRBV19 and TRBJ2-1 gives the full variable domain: DGGITQSPKYLFRKEGQNVTLSCEQNLNHDAMYWYRQDPGQGLRLIYYSQIVNDFQKGDIAEGYSVSREKKESFPLTVTSAQKNPTAFYLCASSAFSGSAYNEQFFGPGTRLTVL.

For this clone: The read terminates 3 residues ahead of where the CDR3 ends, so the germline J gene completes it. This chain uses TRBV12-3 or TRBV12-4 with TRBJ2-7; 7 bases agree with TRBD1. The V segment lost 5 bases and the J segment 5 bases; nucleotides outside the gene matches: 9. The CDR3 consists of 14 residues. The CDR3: CASSPRQGWDEQYF. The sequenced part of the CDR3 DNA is TGTGCCAGCAGTCCGCGACAGGGATGGGACGAG.

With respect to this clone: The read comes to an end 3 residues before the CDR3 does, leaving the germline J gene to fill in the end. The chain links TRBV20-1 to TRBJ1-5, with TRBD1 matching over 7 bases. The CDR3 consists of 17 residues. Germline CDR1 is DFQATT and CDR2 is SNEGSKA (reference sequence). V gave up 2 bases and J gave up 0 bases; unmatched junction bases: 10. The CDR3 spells CSARSHRQGVSNQPQHF. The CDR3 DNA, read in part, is TGCAGTGCTAGATCCCACCGACAGGGAGTTAGCAATCAGCCC.

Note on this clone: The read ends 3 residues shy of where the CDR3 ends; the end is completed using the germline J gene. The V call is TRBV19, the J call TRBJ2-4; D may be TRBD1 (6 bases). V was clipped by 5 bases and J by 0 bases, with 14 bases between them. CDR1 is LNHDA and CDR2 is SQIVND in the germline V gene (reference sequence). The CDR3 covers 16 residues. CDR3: CASSARTVLAKNIQYF. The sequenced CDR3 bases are TGTGCCAGTAGTGCACGGACAGTTCTAGCCAAAAACATT.

The CDR3 bases that were read are TGCAGTGCTAGAGATCGAAGGGTAGACGAG. Protein sequence: CSARDRRVDE. In full, the CDR3 is CSARDRRVDEQYF. This chain links TRBV20-1 with TRBJ2-7; D uncertain. The read terminates 3 residues before the CDR3 end, so the remaining end is supplied by the germline J gene. The CDR3 is made up of 13 amino acids. Germline values: CDR1 DFQATT, CDR2 SNEGSKA (reference sequence). Deletions cut 0 bases from V and 5 bases from J, with 11 bases between.

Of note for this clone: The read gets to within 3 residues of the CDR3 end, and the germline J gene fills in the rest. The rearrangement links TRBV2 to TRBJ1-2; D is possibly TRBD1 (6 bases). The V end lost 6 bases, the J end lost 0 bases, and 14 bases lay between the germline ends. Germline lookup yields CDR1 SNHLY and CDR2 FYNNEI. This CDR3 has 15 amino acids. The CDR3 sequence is CASRTGPPANYGYTF. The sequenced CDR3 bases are TGTGCCAGCAGGACAGGACCGCCAGCTAACTATGGC.

The CDR3 bases that were read are TGTGCCTGCCCAAGGGTTGGGGAG. Amino acids: CACPRVGE. The whole CDR3 reads CACPRVGELFF. The chain recombines TRBV30 with TRBJ2-2; D remains ambiguous. The CDR3 end lies 3 residues beyond the end of the read and is filled in from the germline J gene. Trimming left V 6 bases short and J 8 bases short, with 10 bases between. CDR1 GTSNPN and CDR2 SVGIG come from the germline V gene (reference sequence). This CDR3 is built from 11 residues.

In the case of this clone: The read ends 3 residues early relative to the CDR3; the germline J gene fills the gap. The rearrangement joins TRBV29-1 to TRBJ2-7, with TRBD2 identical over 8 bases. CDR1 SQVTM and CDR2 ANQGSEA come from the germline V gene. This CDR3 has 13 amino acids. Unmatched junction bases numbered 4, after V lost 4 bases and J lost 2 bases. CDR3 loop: CSVGAGGPYEQYF. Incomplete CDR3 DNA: TGCAGCGTTGGGGCGGGAGGACCCTACGAG.

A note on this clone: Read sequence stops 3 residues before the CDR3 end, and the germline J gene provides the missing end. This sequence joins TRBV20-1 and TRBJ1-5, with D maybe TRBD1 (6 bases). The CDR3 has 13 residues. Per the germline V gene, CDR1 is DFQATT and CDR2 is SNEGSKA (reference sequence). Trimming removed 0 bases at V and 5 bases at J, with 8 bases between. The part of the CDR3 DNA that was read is TGCAGTGCTAGAGATGAGGGGGATCAGCCC. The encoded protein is CSARDEGDQP. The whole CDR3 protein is CSARDEGDQPQHF.

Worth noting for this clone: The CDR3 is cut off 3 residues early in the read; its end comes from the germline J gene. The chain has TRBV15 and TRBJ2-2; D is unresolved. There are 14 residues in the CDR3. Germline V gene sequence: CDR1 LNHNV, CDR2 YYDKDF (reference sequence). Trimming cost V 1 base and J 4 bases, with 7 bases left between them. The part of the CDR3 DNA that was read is TGTGCCACCAGCAGAGGCGGTTCCACCGGGGAG. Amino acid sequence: CATSRGGSTGE. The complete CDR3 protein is CATSRGGSTGELFF.

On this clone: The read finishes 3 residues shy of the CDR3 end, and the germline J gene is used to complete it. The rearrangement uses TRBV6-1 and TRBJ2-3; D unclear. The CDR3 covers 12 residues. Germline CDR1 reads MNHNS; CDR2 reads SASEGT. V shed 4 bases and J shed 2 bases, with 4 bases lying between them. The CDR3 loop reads CASSGYTDTQYF. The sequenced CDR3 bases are TGTGCCAGCAGTGGCTACACAGATACG.

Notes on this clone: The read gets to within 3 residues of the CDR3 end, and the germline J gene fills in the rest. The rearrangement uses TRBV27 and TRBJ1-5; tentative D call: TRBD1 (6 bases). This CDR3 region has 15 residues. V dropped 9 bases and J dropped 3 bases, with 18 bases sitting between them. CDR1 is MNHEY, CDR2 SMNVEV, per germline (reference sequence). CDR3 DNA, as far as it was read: TGTGCCAGTCGAAGTAGGGGGGGTATCAATCAGCCC. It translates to CASRSRGGINQP. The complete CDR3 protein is CASRSRGGINQPQHF.

CDR3 bases read: TGTGCCAGCAGGCCAGGTTACACTGAA. Its protein product is CASRPGYTE. The full CDR3 protein is CASRPGYTEAFF. The genes are TRBV2 and TRBJ1-1; D not resolved. Read coverage stops 3 residues before the CDR3 terminus; the germline J gene supplies the remainder. The CDR3 is 12 residues long. Trimming removed 6 bases at V and 3 bases at J, with 8 bases between. Germline CDR1 is SNHLY and CDR2 is FYNNEI.

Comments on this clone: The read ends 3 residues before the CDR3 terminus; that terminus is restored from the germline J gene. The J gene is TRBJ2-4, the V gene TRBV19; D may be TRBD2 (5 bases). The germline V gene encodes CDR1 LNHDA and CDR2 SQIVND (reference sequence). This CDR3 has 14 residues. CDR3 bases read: TGTGCCAGTAGTTTCAGTCCGGTCTCGAGGGTT. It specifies CASSFSPVSRV. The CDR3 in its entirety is CASSFSPVSRVQYF.

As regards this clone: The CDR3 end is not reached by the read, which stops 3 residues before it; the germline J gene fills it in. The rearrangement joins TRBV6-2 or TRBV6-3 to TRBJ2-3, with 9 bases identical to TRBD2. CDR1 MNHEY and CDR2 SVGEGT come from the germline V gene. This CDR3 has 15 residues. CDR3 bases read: TGTGCCAGCAGTTACATGCGGGAGGGCCGGGAGGCG. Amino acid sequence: CASSYMREGREA. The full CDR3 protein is CASSYMREGREAQYF.

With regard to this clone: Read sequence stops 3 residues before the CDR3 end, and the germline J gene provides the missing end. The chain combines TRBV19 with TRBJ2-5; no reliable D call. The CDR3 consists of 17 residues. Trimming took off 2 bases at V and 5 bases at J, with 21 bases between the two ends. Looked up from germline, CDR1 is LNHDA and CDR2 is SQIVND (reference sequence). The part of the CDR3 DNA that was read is TGTGCCAGTAGTATAACGGCAGGAGACCCAGTCGTGGAGACC. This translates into CASSITAGDPVVET. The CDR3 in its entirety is CASSITAGDPVVETQYF.

Partial CDR3 DNA: TGTGCCAGCAGTTTAGCCCGGGGGGGGAAAGGTGAGGCAGATACG. This encodes CASSLARGGKGEADT. The CDR3 in its entirety is CASSLARGGKGEADTQYF. This chain links TRBV12-3 or TRBV12-4 with TRBJ2-3; TRBD2 matches at 8 bases. The missing CDR3 end, 3 residues past where the read stops, is filled in from the germline J gene. Trimming at V came to 0 bases and at J to 4 bases, leaving 12 bases not matched to a gene. The CDR3 totals 18 residues.

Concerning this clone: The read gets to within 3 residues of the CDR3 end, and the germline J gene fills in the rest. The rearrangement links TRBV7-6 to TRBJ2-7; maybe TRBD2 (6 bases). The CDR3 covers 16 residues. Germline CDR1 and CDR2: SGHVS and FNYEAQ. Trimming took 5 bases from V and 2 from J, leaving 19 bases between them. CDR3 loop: CASSPRAGTATYEQYF. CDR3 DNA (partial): TGTGCCAGCAGCCCCCGGGCGGGGACGGCTACCTACGAG.

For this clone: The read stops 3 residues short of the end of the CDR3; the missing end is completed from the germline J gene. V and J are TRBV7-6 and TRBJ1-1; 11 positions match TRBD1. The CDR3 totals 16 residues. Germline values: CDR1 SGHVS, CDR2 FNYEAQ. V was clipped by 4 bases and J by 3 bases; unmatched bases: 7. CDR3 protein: CASSSLGQGADTEAFF. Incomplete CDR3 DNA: TGTGCCAGCAGCTCTCTAGGACAGGGGGCTGACACTGAA.